This T cell receptor beta chain was documented in a study of PD-1 blockade in classical Hodgkin lymphoma. Trimming shortened V by 6 bases and J by 6 bases, and 12 bases separated the two germline ends. Looked up from germline, CDR1 is MNHEY and CDR2 is SMNVEV (reference sequence). The CDR3 spans 13 residues. Comments on this clone: Its matching antigen is unknown.

Each patient's relapse followed autologous stem cell transplantation, and brentuximab vedotin exposure varied. Overall study findings and caveats: Complete responders possessed baseline diversity comparable to newly diagnosed patients.

TCRdb's table, derived via immunoSEQ multiplex PCR, lists solely in-frame clones and lacks some. The data contain roughly 15,000 clones, approximately 83% of them singletons. This specimen consisted of peripheral blood mononuclear cells (PBMCs), obtained at baseline. This receptor was taken from a human donor with classical Hodgkin lymphoma. The chain recombines TRBV27 with TRBJ1-3; D not certain. CDR3 DNA: TGTGCCAGCAGGAAAACTTATCTAAACACCATATATTTT. Translation: CASRKTYLNTIYF.